Presented here are 9 T cell receptor beta chains from one specimen sequenced in a study of shared clonotypes between healthy human individuals. Profiled with immunoSEQ multiplex PCR; TCRdb holds only in-frame clones, not every one. The sample has some 1.4 million clones, over 95% seen once; the top ten hold over 1%. The sample taken for sequencing was naive CD4+ T cells sorted from blood. Subset: CD45RA+ positively selected. The receptors were gathered from a man aged 25-45 years in good health.

This chain joins TRBV2 and TRBJ2-7; no clear D gene. Per germline, CDR1 SNHLY and CDR2 FYNNEI. Trimming left V 6 bases short and J 1 base short, with 13 bases between. This CDR3 contains 14 residues. CDR3 region: CASRLLRQSYEQYF. The CDR3 coding sequence is TGTGCCAGCAGATTACTTAGACAATCCTACGAGCAGTACTTC. Together with reference TRBV2 and TRBJ2-7, the CDR3 gives the full variable domain: EPEVTQTPSHQVTQMGQEVILRCVPISNHLYFYWYRQILGQKVEFLVSFYNNEISEKSEIFDDQFSVERPDGSNFTLKIRSTKLEDSAMYFCASRLLRQSYEQYFGPGTRLTVT.

CDR3 DNA: TGTGCCATCAGTGAATTGGGCGGGTTGAACACCGGGGAGCTGTTTTTT. Amino acid sequence: CAISELGGLNTGELFF. The chain recombines TRBV10-3 with TRBJ2-2; D is perhaps TRBD2 (5 bases). The CDR3 loop spans 16 amino acids. Trimming shortened V by 3 bases and J by 1 base, and 12 bases separated the two germline ends. Germline V lookup: CDR1 ENHRY, CDR2 SYGVKD.

V is TRBV7-2 and J is TRBJ2-1; maybe TRBD1 (5 bases). Between the trimmed V and J ends, which lost 4 bases and 0 bases, there was a span of 10 bases. The CDR3 covers 15 residues. Germline V gives CDR1 SGHTA, CDR2 FQGNSA. CDR3 residues: CASSSRQSSYNEQFF. The CDR3, as DNA: TGTGCCAGCAGCTCTCGACAGAGCTCCTACAATGAGCAGTTCTTC.

This sequence joins TRBV7-3 and TRBJ2-7, with unresolved D. Trimming took 4 bases from V and 6 from J, leaving 13 bases between them. From germline, CDR1 is SGHTA and CDR2 FQGTGA. This CDR3 comprises 13 residues. The CDR3 DNA follows: TGTGCCAGCAGCTCTCAGGCCAGCACCGAGCAGTACTTC. Protein: CASSSQASTEQYF.

The rearrangement links TRBV9 to TRBJ1-2; perhaps TRBD1 as D (6 bases). CDR3 length equals 15 residues. Deletions cut 6 bases from V and 5 bases from J, with 20 bases between. Looked up from germline, CDR1 is SGDLS and CDR2 is YYNGEE. CDR3 protein: CASTRRGNQGYGYTF. The CDR3 bases are TGTGCCAGCACCCGTAGGGGGAACCAAGGGTATGGCTACACCTTC.

A note on this clone: The missing conserved phenylalanine or tryptophan at the end of this CDR3 makes a read error likely. The DNA is left out, because the CDR3 cannot be placed on it with certainty; the CDR3 is given as TCRdb lists it. The chain combines TRBV15 with TRBJ1-1; no check of the table's D call, TRBD1, against the DNA was made. The CDR3 spans 13 residues, counting both ends. The germline V gene encodes CDR1 LNHNV and CDR2 YYDKDF (reference sequence). The CDR3 is CATSRTGTGLLSV.

The V call is TRBV5-5, the J call TRBJ2-1; D is undetermined. Germline V gives CDR1 SGHKS, CDR2 YYEKEE (reference sequence). This CDR3 has 14 amino acids. Trimming took off 5 bases at V and 4 bases at J, with 13 bases between the two ends. This CDR3 is CASSYRSGYNEQFF. CDR3 in DNA: TGTGCCAGCAGTTATCGCTCGGGTTACAATGAGCAGTTCTTC.

The gene calls are TRBV11-2 and TRBJ1-1; possible D gene TRBD1, 6 bases. Germline V gives CDR1 SGHAT, CDR2 FQNNGV. The CDR3 is 14 residues long. With 3 bases removed from V and 4 bases from J, the gap between germline ends came to 12 bases. The CDR3 reads CASSLRGGVTEAFF. In DNA, the CDR3 is TGTGCCAGCAGCTTGAGGGGGGGCGTCACTGAAGCTTTCTTT.

V is TRBV19 and J is TRBJ1-5; D unresolved. With 10 bases removed from V and 3 bases from J, the gap between germline ends came to 7 bases. This CDR3 comprises 11 residues. The germline CDR1 and CDR2 sequences are LNHDA and SQIVND (reference sequence). This chain's CDR3 is CANTINQPQHF. The DNA of the CDR3 is TGTGCCAACACTATCAATCAGCCCCAGCATTTT.